This T cell receptor beta chain was identified in a study of CD8 T cells in Susac syndrome. The overall study: Patients with Susac syndrome were therapy-naive, on corticosteroids, or on intravenous immunoglobulin alone at the time that blood was drawn.

Germline assignment: CDR1 MGHRA and CDR2 YSYEKL. Trimming shortened V by 1 base and J by 1 base, and 7 bases separated the two germline ends. CDR3 length: 14 amino acids. Reverse transcription of roughly 0.45 to 1 ug RNA used random hexamers. Each CDR3 protein is one row after TCRdb ran MiXCR on the immunoSEQ multiplex PCR reads. The profile shows roughly 100,000 distinct CDR3 sequences, approximately 96% of them singletons. A word on this clonotype: What it binds is unknown.

TCR beta was sequenced from blood CD8+ and CD4+ T cells. FACS was used to enrich TEMRA cells, whereas the CD8+ and CD4+ T cells were obtained by negative isolation. Study-wide points: Susac CD8+ cells expanded clonally the most in TEMRA cells and in active patients.

This clonotype was sampled from a human donor with Susac syndrome. Sequencing used CD8+ T cells from PBMCs. The V gene is TRBV4-1, the J gene TRBJ1-1; no definite D call. The CDR3 spells CASSQGEGNTEAFF. CDR3 in DNA: TGCGCCAGCAGCCAAGGGGAAGGGAACACTGAAGCTTTCTTT.